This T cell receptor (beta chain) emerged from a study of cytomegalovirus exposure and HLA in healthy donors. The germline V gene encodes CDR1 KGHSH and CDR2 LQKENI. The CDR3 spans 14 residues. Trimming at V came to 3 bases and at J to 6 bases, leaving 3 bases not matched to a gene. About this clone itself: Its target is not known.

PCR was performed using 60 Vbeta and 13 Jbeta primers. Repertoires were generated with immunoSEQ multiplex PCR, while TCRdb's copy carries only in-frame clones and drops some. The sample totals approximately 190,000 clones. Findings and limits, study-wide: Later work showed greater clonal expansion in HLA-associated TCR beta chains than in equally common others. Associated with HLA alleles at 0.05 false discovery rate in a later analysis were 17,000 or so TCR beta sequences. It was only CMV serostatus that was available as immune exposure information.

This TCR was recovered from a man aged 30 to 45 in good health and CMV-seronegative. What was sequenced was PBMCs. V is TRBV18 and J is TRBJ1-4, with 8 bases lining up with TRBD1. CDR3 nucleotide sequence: TGTGCCAGCTCACCCAGGGGGCTGGATGAAAAACTGTTTTTT. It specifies CASSPRGLDEKLFF.